The clone carrying this TCR beta chain was counted between two and nine times. Its antigen is still unknown. Germline-derived CDR1 and CDR2 are GTSNPN and SVGIG (reference sequence). Trimming shortened V by 5 bases and J by 7 bases, and 15 bases separated the two germline ends. This CDR3 has 13 residues. Vbeta (60) and Jbeta (13) primers were used in the PCR. Authors' methods: Later work found 80 million or so unique TCR beta chains, with roughly 11 million shared. Clones were read by immunoSEQ multiplex PCR, and TCRdb kept only the in-frame ones, dropping some. V and J calls plus clone size are reproduced from that table; the DNA served to infer D and trimming. The sample includes about 160,000 clones, over 70% of them seen just once. The entry originates in a study of cytomegalovirus exposure and HLA in healthy donors. Study-wide points: TCR beta sequences reportedly predicted the HLA-A and HLA-B alleles of most subjects accurately.

The specimen sequenced was PBMCs. This sequence originates from a young man in good health and CMV-seropositive. This sequence joins TRBV30 and TRBJ1-3; weak D call: TRBD1 (6 bases). The CDR3 is CAWDMGARNTIYF. CDR3 in DNA: TGTGCCTGGGACATGGGGGCTCGGAACACCATATATTTT.